Below, one T cell receptor (beta chain) is given with its context. Its antigen remains undetermined. Within one base of it there is no much larger clone, and no base qualities were kept. This record belongs to a study of cytomegalovirus exposure and HLA in healthy donors (dated by TCRdb to 2016 to 2017). Regarding the study in general: According to an earlier analysis of a few hundred of the donors, roughly 180 million T cells yielded 95 million to 140 million unique TCR beta sequences and about 300 Gb of sequence data. Alongside the repertoire data, information on donor age, sex, ethnicity and CMV serostatus was compiled. The number of donors typed differed by locus, with 629-630 for A, B, C, DRB1 and DQB1, approximately 500 for DQA1, 600 to 610 for DPA1, and roughly 450 for DPB1. The study was designed to test whether signatures of past pathogen exposure could be identified by cataloging public T cell receptors. Roughly five DR-DQ haplotypes were treated as single units for association and clustering because of strong linkage in the cohort. HLA typing included class I and class II loci at four-digit resolution. Using immunosequencing, the study profiled T cell repertoires from about 620 subjects and related those repertoires to cytomegalovirus serostatus. Along with the approximately 700-subject first cohort, a separate validation cohort of approximately 110 different subjects was used. To predict cytomegalovirus infection status, the study combined high-throughput TCR immunosequencing, statistical association of individual TCRs with disease status, and machine learning. In the later analysis, no new phenotypic data were used to find candidate immune exposures; instead, reliance was placed on TCR beta sequences and their occurrence across donors. Every discovery cohort repertoire had been produced on one sequencing platform. An earlier analysis of roughly 600 of the donors used high-throughput TCR beta sequencing to judge whether each TCR beta V gene segment behaved as functional or pseudogenic. In a later analysis, previously published TCR beta repertoires from 666 donors were re-analyzed and high-resolution HLA genotyping was added so that TCR occurrence patterns could be studied. Genome-wide SNP genotypes for about three fifths of the roughly 670 donors were used in a later genetic analysis, which treated that subset as a discovery cohort. On average, roughly 200,000 unique TCR beta nucleotide sequences were sequenced per donor among 300 to 500 genotyped donors of the cohort, with 15% to 20% of those sequences being non-productive. Of the approximately 400 genotyped donors, 65% to 90% were placed in the genetic ancestry cluster associated with self-reported Caucasian donors. Roughly 300 gigabases of sequencing data and approximately 92 million unique TCR sequences made up an early release that covered nearly 650 HLA-typed donors.

The protocol used for the library was the immunoSEQ multiplex PCR assay. For the multiplex PCR, a mixture combining 60 forward primers for TCR Vbeta segments and 13 reverse primers for TCR Jbeta segments was used. Amplification of the CDR3 region of rearranged TCR beta genes was performed with a multiplex PCR assay on genomic DNA. The Illumina HiSeq System was used to sequence the amplified TCR beta libraries as 87-base-pair reads. On the authors' methods: A later analysis counted approximately 76 million unique TCR beta chains across the 640 or so repertoires, and roughly 10 million of these chains were shared by at least two donors. Raw reads were error-corrected and collapsed into unique sequences by a nearest-neighbor algorithm in which closely related sequences were merged to remove PCR and sequencing errors. V, D and J gene segments were assigned by aligning CDR3 sequences to IMGT reference sequences. For a sequence to be retained, at least a six-nucleotide match to both a V gene segment and a J gene segment was required. Rearrangements were called productive when the CDR3 lacked stop codons and stayed in frame with V and J; all others were non-productive. CDR3 was defined according to IMGT convention as the region running from the second conserved V-encoded cysteine to the conserved J-encoded phenylalanine. In an earlier analysis of approximately 590 of the donors, sequences lacking an unambiguous match to a single V gene segment were excluded. In an earlier analysis of almost 600 of the donors, a V segment was called functional when productive rearrangements were above 56.7%, and segregating when the standard deviation between donors exceeded 5%. A statistical classification framework was built for diagnosing cytomegalovirus status from the catalog of TCR beta chain sequences. A later analysis assigned V and J genes by comparing TCR nucleotide sequences with IMGT/GENE-DB human TR gene sequences. A later analysis assigned CDR3 sequences and most-parsimonious VDJ recombination scenarios with the TCRdist pipeline. In a later analysis, each TCR beta chain was defined by its CDR3 amino acid sequence together with its V-gene family, and reads lacking a unique V-gene family were excluded. To address suspected cross-contamination and a sequencing artifact, a later analysis removed over 500 highly shared, low-generation-probability nucleotide sequences. For each public chain, a later analysis derived a clonal expansion index from normalized ranks of inferred template counts within each repertoire. A later analysis computed generation probabilities with a VDJ recombination model fitted to out-of-frame rearrangements, and checked the results against IGoR. Hypergeometric tests were used in a later analysis to score TCR-TCR, TCR-HLA and TCR-CMV co-occurrence, with a repertoire-size bias correction applied to the TCR pairs. To estimate false discovery rates, a later analysis permuted the HLA or CMV assignments 20 times. In a later analysis, co-occurring TCRs were grouped with DBSCAN, and TCRdist sequence similarity was added when clustering was performed within HLA-allele-positive subsets. Repertoires with fewer than 30,000 or more than 120,000 public chains, plus five repertoires with anomalous nucleotide sharing, were excluded from co-occurrence clustering. TCRdb obtained this table from immuneACCESS and retained in-frame rearrangements with V and J assigned. These tables miss some clones; where compared with another copy, unresolved V genes account for less than half of the shortfall, and the remainder is unexplained. D and trimming were read from the DNA, whereas the V and J calls and clone size are those reported in that table. The sample records over 100,000 clones, 82% of which are singletons. The ten biggest clones cover around a fifth of the sample.

The cohort comprised 670 or so healthy bone marrow donors. Cohort members were all nominally healthy when sampled, although unrecorded immune exposures were likely present. The donor tested CMV seropositive and was one of the 289 seropositive cohort members. A peripheral blood sample was provided by each donor, and peripheral blood mononuclear cells were used for TCR beta sequencing. The Qiagen DNeasy Blood Extraction Kit was used to extract genomic DNA from the blood cell samples. Including cysteine and phenylalanine, the CDR3 has 15 amino acids. Only CDR3 DNA remains: 45 bases, in frame from the first base. CDR1 SGHAT and CDR2 FQNNGV were looked up in the germline V gene. Deletion took 6 bases off V and 8 bases off J, with a span of 22 bases between the germline ends. On the study overall, not on this receptor specifically: A later analysis found that TCR association rates varied across HLA loci, with DRB1 alleles showing the most associated TCRs and HLA-C alleles the fewest. Linkage disequilibrium might explain the correlated functional status among segregating V segments, but an unknown experimental factor could not be excluded. In both the original and validation cohorts, the classifier was reported to diagnose cytomegalovirus status with high specificity and sensitivity. A further reported finding was that TCR beta sequences accurately predicted the HLA-A and HLA-B alleles for most subjects in the first cohort. The authors suggested that the approach could potentially be generalized to other disease states and immunological phenotypes. Specific HLA alleles were associated with 15,000 to 20,000 TCR beta sequences at a false discovery rate of 0.05 in a later analysis. The sequencing pipeline was judged likely to have produced a cluster of highly shared sequence variants as a technical artifact. In the study, around 160 TCR beta chains were listed as associated with cytomegalovirus. This cohort had only TCR beta chains sequenced, and the lack of alpha or paired-chain data limited which features could be detected. Roughly uniform sequencing depth across donors was assumed in presence/absence analyses, although this assumption may not hold. Because HLA typing was missing for some donors at each locus, association tests included only the typed subset. In a later analysis, several top co-occurrence clusters were reported to appear linked to parvovirus B19, influenza, CMV and Epstein-Barr virus. An earlier analysis of around 500 of the donors showed that most TCR beta V segments appeared in productive rearrangements either about 90% or about 30% of the time, which broadly matched IMGT annotations. In vitro tests confirmed that a few of the cytomegalovirus-associated TCR beta chains recognize cytomegalovirus antigens. Because the 87-base-pair reads could not distinguish some IMGT-functional V segments, including TRBV6-2 and TRBV6-3, those segments were excluded. According to a later analysis, most CMV-associated TCR beta chains appeared to be HLA-restricted, and the HLA associations seemed to be driven largely by CMV exposure. Assigning TCR associations to individual alleles was difficult when HLA alleles, especially DR and DQ, strongly co-occurred. An association between a missense DCLRE1C variant and V-gene and J-gene trimming of TCR beta chains was found in a later genetic analysis and replicated in an independent cohort. CMV serostatus was the only immune exposure information available for the cohort. In a later analysis, HLA-associated TCR beta chains were found to be more clonally expanded and to have lower generation probabilities than equally common non-associated chains. While some public TCRs were present in many individuals, most TCR sequences turned up only very rarely across donors. Compared with the approximately 710-donor mean, donors in an Asian-associated ancestry cluster had fewer N-insertions in productive TCRs, according to a later genetic analysis. Because counts were too low, 15 to 20 rarely observed V segments, including chromosome 9 orphons, were excluded from the earlier analysis of fewer than 650 of the donors.

The chain links TRBV11-2 with TRBJ1-2, with a weak D call of TRBD1 (6 bases match). The receptor was isolated from a man in his thirties or forties in good health and CMV-seropositive. The sample comprised PBMCs. This receptor has the CDR3 CASSLSPTVGAGYTF. The nucleotides read TGTGCCAGCAGTCTTAGCCCCACGGTGGGGGCCGGCTACACCTTC.